This is a list of T cell receptor beta chains from one sample in a study of T cell clonotyping in hematopoietic cell transplantation. The assay was immunoSEQ multiplex PCR, and TCRdb's table has in-frame clones only and misses some. The table includes 65,000 to 75,000 clones, approximately 94% detected once. The sample taken for sequencing was peripheral blood mononuclear cells. These receptors were collected from a man in his forties or fifties in good health. Some clones in this sample may be carry-over from other donors' samples. CDR3s include the opening cysteine and the closing phenylalanine or tryptophan. The D gene is left open where the match is weak. Where a row states a size, it is once, few, many or the class of an expanded clone; other rows omit it.

d_call	clone_size	cdr3_length	j_call	v_call	cdr3_aa	cdr3_nt
TRBD1	NA	14	TRBJ1-1	TRBV10-3	CAISVTGAVTEAFF	TGTGCCATCAGTGTCACAGGGGCGGTCACTGAAGCTTTCTTT
NA	NA	15	TRBJ1-5	TRBV27	CASSFEGSSNQPQHF	TGTGCCAGCAGTTTTGAAGGGAGTAGCAATCAGCCCCAGCATTTT
NA	NA	14	TRBJ1-1	TRBV11-2	CASSSLQHNTEAFF	TGTGCCAGCAGCTCTCTACAGCATAACACTGAAGCTTTCTTT
NA	NA	14	TRBJ2-2	TRBV19	CASSLEDNTGELFF	TGTGCCAGTAGTTTGGAGGATAACACCGGGGAGCTGTTTTTT
NA	NA	14	TRBJ1-4	TRBV7-9	CASSFRTANEKLFF	TGTGCCAGCAGCTTCCGGACAGCGAATGAAAAACTGTTTTTT
TRBD2	NA	15	TRBJ2-3	TRBV7-3	CASSTGTSGSYTQYF	TGTGCCAGCAGCACCGGGACTAGCGGGAGTTACACGCAGTATTTT
TRBD1	once	15	TRBJ1-3	TRBV6-5	CASSYSTGAGNTIYF	TGTGCCAGCAGTTACTCCACAGGGGCTGGAAACACCATATATTTT
NA	NA	13	TRBJ2-7	TRBV6-5	CASSPFTGAEQYF	TGTGCCAGCAGTCCGTTTACCGGGGCCGAGCAGTACTTC
NA	NA	13	TRBJ2-5	TRBV6-5	CASSSDPTWTQYF	TGTGCCAGCAGTTCGGACCCGACGTGGACCCAGTACTTC
NA	NA	13	TRBJ2-3	TRBV28	CASSLPGPDTQYF	TGTGCCAGCAGTTTACCCGGGCCTGATACGCAGTATTTT
NA	NA	14	TRBJ1-3	TRBV30	CAWSPGLSGNTIYF	TGTGCCTGGAGTCCCGGACTCTCTGGAAACACCATATATTTT
NA	few	12	TRBJ1-2	TRBV4-2	CASSQGLSGYTF	TGTGCCAGCAGCCAAGGACTGTCTGGCTACACCTTC
NA	NA	13	TRBJ1-2	TRBV19	CASRGTGNYGYTF	TGTGCCAGTAGAGGCACAGGGAACTATGGCTACACCTTC
NA	NA	13	TRBJ2-1	TRBV30	CAWSNVLDNEQFF	TGTGCCTGGAGTAACGTACTAGACAATGAGCAGTTCTTC
NA	once	14	TRBJ2-2	TRBV2	CASSERQSTGELFF	TGTGCCAGCAGTGAACGCCAGAGCACCGGGGAGCTGTTTTTT
NA	few	16	TRBJ2-2	TRBV7-8	CASSLSDSIDTGELFF	TGTGCCAGCAGCTTAAGTGATAGTATAGACACCGGGGAGCTGTTTTTT
NA	NA	13	TRBJ2-7	TRBV9	CASSGGQTYEQYF	TGTGCCAGCAGCGGCGGACAGACCTACGAGCAGTACTTC
NA	NA	13	TRBJ1-2	TRBV7-9	CASSLAGNYGYTF	TGTGCCAGCAGCTTGGCCGGGAACTATGGCTACACCTTC
NA	NA	16	TRBJ2-5	TRBV15	CATSSPAGPKKETQYF	TGTGCCACCAGCAGTCCAGCGGGCCCGAAAAAAGAGACCCAGTACTTC
TRBD1	NA	14	TRBJ1-1	TRBV6-5	CASSYGRQGTEAFF	TGTGCCAGCAGTTACGGAAGACAGGGGACTGAAGCTTTCTTT
NA	once	14	TRBJ2-1	TRBV25-1	CASSVPGLYNEQFF	TGTGCCAGCAGTGTTCCGGGACTTTACAATGAGCAGTTCTTC
TRBD1	NA	14	TRBJ1-4	TRBV19	CASLDRGRNEKLFF	TGTGCCAGCTTAGACAGGGGGCGAAATGAAAAACTGTTTTTT
TRBD2	once	15	TRBJ2-7	TRBV5-1	CASSLALAEPYEQYF	TGCGCCAGCAGCTTGGCCCTAGCGGAACCCTACGAGCAGTACTTC
NA	NA	19	TRBJ1-5	TRBV28	CASSSYRISSLVANQPQHF	TGTGCCAGCAGTTCATACAGGATATCCTCTCTAGTCGCCAATCAGCCCCAGCATTTT
NA	NA	15	TRBJ1-1	TRBV19	CASTRGEVGGAEAFF	TGTGCCAGTACCCGCGGAGAGGTAGGTGGCGCTGAAGCTTTCTTT
TRBD2	NA	17	TRBJ2-7	TRBV11-1	CASSLGSSGYWVYEQYF	TGTGCCAGCAGCTTAGGCTCTAGCGGGTACTGGGTCTACGAGCAGTACTTC
TRBD1	NA	17	TRBJ2-6	TRBV5-4	CASSPGQGRSGANVLTF	TGTGCCAGCAGCCCAGGACAGGGTCGCTCTGGGGCCAACGTCCTGACTTTC
NA	NA	15	TRBJ2-1	TRBV6-5	CASSNSRGPGDEQFF	TGTGCCAGCAGTAACTCCCGGGGGCCTGGGGATGAGCAGTTCTTC
TRBD1	once	15	TRBJ2-7	TRBV29-1	CSVVDKTGSTYEQYF	TGCAGCGTTGTTGATAAGACAGGGAGCACCTACGAGCAGTACTTC
NA	NA	15	TRBJ1-4	TRBV29-1	CSVARGAEQNEKLFF	TGCAGCGTTGCGAGGGGGGCGGAACAAAATGAAAAACTGTTTTTT
TRBD2	once	13	TRBJ2-1	TRBV6-5	CASSSGGDNEQFF	TGTGCCAGCAGTTCGGGGGGAGACAATGAGCAGTTCTTC
TRBD1	NA	14	TRBJ1-1	TRBV6-5	CASSLDRVLTEAFF	TGTGCCAGCAGTCTAGACAGGGTTTTGACTGAAGCTTTCTTT
NA	NA	14	TRBJ1-1	TRBV7-9	CASRPNRESTEAFF	TGTGCCAGCAGACCGAACCGAGAGAGCACTGAAGCTTTCTTT
NA	NA	15	TRBJ2-7	TRBV5-6	CASGRLSGAAGEQYF	TGTGCCAGCGGTCGGCTATCGGGGGCTGCAGGCGAGCAGTACTTC
NA	NA	12	TRBJ2-7	TRBV5-8	CASSRNHYEQYF	TGTGCCAGCAGCCGCAACCACTACGAGCAGTACTTC
NA	NA	16	TRBJ1-2	TRBV15	CATSREWVRGNYGYTF	TGTGCCACCAGCAGAGAGTGGGTCAGGGGTAACTATGGCTACACCTTC
TRBD1	NA	15	TRBJ2-2	TRBV9	CASSATGVLTGELFF	TGTGCCAGCAGCGCTACAGGGGTCTTAACCGGGGAGCTGTTTTTT
NA	NA	18	TRBJ1-2	TRBV4-1	CASSQTNQYKSGTLGYTF	TGCGCCAGCAGCCAAACGAACCAATACAAGTCGGGGACATTGGGCTACACCTTC
TRBD1	NA	14	TRBJ2-7	TRBV6-1	CASIRDSLAYEQYF	TGTGCCAGCATTAGGGACAGCCTTGCCTACGAGCAGTACTTC
TRBD1	NA	15	TRBJ1-1	TRBV6-5	CASSKGTGFTTEAFF	TGTGCCAGCAGTAAAGGGACAGGCTTTACGACTGAAGCTTTCTTT
TRBD2	once	18	TRBJ2-5	TRBV7-2	CASSPTFSGGAQWETQYF	TGTGCCAGCAGCCCCACTTTTAGCGGGGGGGCCCAATGGGAGACCCAGTACTTC
NA	NA	13	TRBJ1-2	TRBV5-4	CASSPRQAYGYTF	TGTGCCAGCAGCCCAAGACAGGCCTATGGCTACACCTTC
TRBD1	NA	15	TRBJ2-7	TRBV5-4	CASSPEQGSSYEQYF	TGTGCCAGCAGCCCCGAACAGGGGTCCTCCTACGAGCAGTACTTC
TRBD1	few	13	TRBJ1-1	TRBV2	CASRTGEGTEAFF	TGTGCCAGCAGGACAGGGGAGGGCACTGAAGCTTTCTTT
NA	NA	13	TRBJ2-3	TRBV6-1	CASMNLVRDTQYF	TGTGCCAGCATGAATCTAGTGCGGGATACGCAGTATTTT
NA	NA	12	TRBJ1-5	TRBV5-5	CASSLTNQPQHF	TGTGCCAGCAGCCTCACAAATCAGCCCCAGCATTTT
NA	NA	14	TRBJ1-2	TRBV6-6	CASSYSTVNYGYTF	TGTGCCAGCAGTTACTCTACAGTTAACTATGGCTACACCTTC
NA	NA	18	TRBJ1-5	TRBV4-2	CASSQDFEAPYSNQPQHF	TGTGCCAGCAGCCAAGACTTCGAGGCCCCTTATAGCAATCAGCCCCAGCATTTT
NA	NA	14	TRBJ1-1	TRBV19	CASKLPGRNTEAFF	TGTGCCAGTAAGCTCCCGGGCAGGAACACTGAAGCTTTCTTT
NA	NA	13	TRBJ2-1	TRBV9	CASSDDSYNEQFF	TGTGCCAGCAGTGATGACAGCTACAATGAGCAGTTCTTC
NA	NA	12	TRBJ2-7	TRBV11-1	CASSQDSYEQYF	TGTGCCAGCAGCCAGGACTCCTACGAGCAGTACTTC
NA	once	13	TRBJ2-5	TRBV7-2	CASSATGMKTQYF	TGTGCCAGCAGCGCTACGGGCATGAAGACCCAGTACTTC
NA	NA	15	TRBJ2-7	TRBV28	CASSNLFPVGREQYF	TGTGCCAGCAGCAATTTATTCCCCGTGGGTCGCGAGCAGTACTTC
NA	once	12	TRBJ2-5	TRBV5-1	CASSLNRETQYF	TGCGCCAGCAGCTTGAATCGTGAGACCCAGTACTTC